The T cell receptor beta chain described here comes from a study of blood T cell repertoires in COVID-19. Sequenced by immunoSEQ multiplex PCR; TCRdb stores in-frame clones only, minus some. Among 250,000 to 350,000 clones, 70% to 90% were seen once, and the ten largest hold approximately 5%. Sequenced input: PBMCs or T cells enriched from blood (not recorded which). The clonotype comes from a woman between 25 and 40 years old who had recovered from COVID-19.

As DNA, the CDR3 is TGTGCCAGCAGTTACCTGGGGGCGGGTGGTGAAAAACTGTTTTTT. Translation: CASSYLGAGGEKLFF. The chain carries TRBV6-5 and TRBJ1-4; TRBD1 is a possible D gene (6 bases). Germline values: CDR1 MNHEY, CDR2 SVGAGI. V shed 2 bases and J shed 7 bases, with 14 bases lying between them. The CDR3 loop spans 15 amino acids.